This TCR beta chain was retrieved from a study of blood T cells in healthy people across ages. Whole-study results and caveats: Age advanced and TCR beta diversity per million T cells fell, roughly linearly. Conclusively comparing naive with antigen-experienced cells was impossible with unsorted PBMCs. Researchers deemed the diversity estimates from one million T cells underestimates.

The authors isolated at least 6.5 million PBMCs per sample. With a J-beta primer mix and a sample-barcoded 5' primer, a second PCR ran about 6 to 11 cycles. MiXCR, run by TCRdb on the 5' RACE reads, gives a single entry per CDR3 protein. The data contain roughly 930,000 distinct CDR3 sequences, around 46% of them singletons. This clonotype was seen only a few times. The target antigen is unknown. The sample consisted of blood. The receptor was derived from a man under 40 in good health.

The CDR3 is CASSQTLGGPYGYTF. CDR3 in DNA: TGTGCCAGCAGTCAAACTCTCGGGGGTCCCTATGGCTACACCTTC. The V call is TRBV6-2 or TRBV6-3, the J call TRBJ1-2; perhaps TRBD1 as D (5 bases). V was cut by 5 bases and J by 4 bases, with 17 bases left in between. The CDR3 is 15 residues long. Per the germline V gene, CDR1 is MNHEY and CDR2 is SVGEGT.